This passage covers 4 T cell receptor gamma chains from one sample sequenced in a study of gamma delta lymphoproliferative disorders and STAT genes. The receptor sequences were amplified from genomic DNA of peripheral blood mononuclear cells. TCRdb redid clone calling on the multiplex PCR reads using CATT. The data show about 2,200 gamma-chain clones, approximately 9.3% seen once. Sequencing was carried out using blood. These receptors all come from a human donor with gamma-delta T-cell large granular lymphocyte leukemia.

As concerns this clone: The sample carries other DNA sequences with the same CDR3. The CDR3 here is CATWDSRKKLF. CDR3 DNA sequence: TGTGCCACCTGGGACAGTCGTAAGAAACTCTTT. The chain combines TRGV3 with TRGJ1 or TRGJ2. The J gene, absent from TCRdb, was called here by matching the DNA to germline. The CDR3 totals 11 residues. The V and J ends lost 1 base and 9 bases, in that order; junction bases with no gene match: 3. The germline V gene has CDR1 VTNTFY and CDR2 YDVSTARD (reference sequence).

This clone was seen more than once but under ten times. The chain recombines TRGV4 with TRGJ1 or TRGJ2. TCRdb carries no J gene annotation; the J gene was assigned here by matching the DNA with germline. The J segment lost 6 bases and the V segment lost 4 bases, leaving 18 bases of the junction unmatched. The CDR3 has 16 amino acids. Germline V gene data show CDR1 as EGSTGY and CDR2 as YDSYTSSV. The CDR3 sequence: CATWEITRWRGYKKLF. CDR3 DNA sequence: TGTGCCACCTGGGAAATAACCAGATGGAGGGGTTATAAGAAACTCTTT.

The sample holds a few counts of this clone. The CDR3 sequence: CATWDKLEYYKKLF. CDR3 in DNA: TGTGCCACCTGGGACAAGCTGGAATATTATAAGAAACTCTTT. This sequence joins TRGV3 and TRGJ1 or TRGJ2. The J gene was missing in TCRdb and was found by matching the end of the DNA to germline. From germline, CDR1 is VTNTFY and CDR2 YDVSTARD (reference sequence). This CDR3 is 14 amino acids long. Unmatched junction bases numbered 8, after V lost 2 bases and J lost 4 bases.

This clone was found a few times. The V and J genes are TRGV10 and TRGJ1 or TRGJ2. TCRdb gives no J gene; it was assigned here by matching the DNA to germline. TRGV10 is an ORF; its function is uncertain. The CDR3 extends over 12 amino acids. Trimming cost V 8 bases and J 5 bases; bases outside gene matches: 7. The chain's CDR3 is CAAWDSNYKKLF. CDR3 in DNA: TGTGCTGCGTGGGATTCCAATTATAAGAAACTCTTT.